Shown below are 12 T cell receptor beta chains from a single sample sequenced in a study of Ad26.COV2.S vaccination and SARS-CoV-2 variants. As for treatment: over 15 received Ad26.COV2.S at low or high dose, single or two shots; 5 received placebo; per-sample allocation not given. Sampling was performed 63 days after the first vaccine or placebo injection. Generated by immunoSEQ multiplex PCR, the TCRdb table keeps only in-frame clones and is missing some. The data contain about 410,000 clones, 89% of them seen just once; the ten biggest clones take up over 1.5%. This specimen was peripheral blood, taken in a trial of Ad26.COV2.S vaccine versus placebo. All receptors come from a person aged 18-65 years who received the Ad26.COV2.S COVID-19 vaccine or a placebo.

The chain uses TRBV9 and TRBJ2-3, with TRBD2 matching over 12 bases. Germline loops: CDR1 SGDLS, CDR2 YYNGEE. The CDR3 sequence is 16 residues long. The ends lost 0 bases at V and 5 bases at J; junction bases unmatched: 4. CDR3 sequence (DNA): TGTGCCAGCAGCGTAGGACTAGCGGGAGTTGGAGATACGCAGTATTTT. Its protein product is CASSVGLAGVGDTQYF. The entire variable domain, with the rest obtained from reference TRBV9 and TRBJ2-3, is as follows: DSGVTQTPKHLITATGQRVTLRCSPRSGDLSVYWYQQSLDQGLQFLIQYYNGEERAKGNILERFSAQQFPDLHSELNLSSLELGDSALYFCASSVGLAGVGDTQYFGPGTRLTVL.

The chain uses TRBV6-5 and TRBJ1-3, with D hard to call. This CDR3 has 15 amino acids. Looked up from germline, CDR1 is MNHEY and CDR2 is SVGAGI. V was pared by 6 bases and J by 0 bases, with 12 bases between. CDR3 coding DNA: TGTGCCAGCAGAGCACAGCCCGACTCTGGAAACACCATATATTTT. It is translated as CASRAQPDSGNTIYF.

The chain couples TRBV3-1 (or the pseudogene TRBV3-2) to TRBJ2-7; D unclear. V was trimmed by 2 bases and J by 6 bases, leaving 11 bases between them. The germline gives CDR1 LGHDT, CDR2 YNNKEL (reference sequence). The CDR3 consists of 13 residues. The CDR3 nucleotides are TGTGCCAGCAGCCAATTGGATAGGGCCGAGCAGTACTTC. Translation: CASSQLDRAEQYF.

The CDR3 region is CASSQGLAASQYF. The CDR3 region has the DNA TGTGCCAGCAGCCAAGGACTAGCGGCTTCGCAGTATTTT. This chain uses TRBV6-2 or TRBV6-3 with TRBJ2-3; 10 bases agree with TRBD2. The germline V gene has CDR1 MNHEY and CDR2 SVGEGT. The J segment lost 10 bases and the V segment lost 6 bases, leaving 7 bases of the junction unmatched. The CDR3 consists of 13 residues.

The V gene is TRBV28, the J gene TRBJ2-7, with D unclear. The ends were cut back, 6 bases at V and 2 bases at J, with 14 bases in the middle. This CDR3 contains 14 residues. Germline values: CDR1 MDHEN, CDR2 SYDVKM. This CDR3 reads CASSLQVGAYEQYF. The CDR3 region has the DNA TGTGCCAGCAGCCTACAAGTTGGAGCCTACGAGCAGTACTTC. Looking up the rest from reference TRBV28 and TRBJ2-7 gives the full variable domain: DVKVTQSSRYLVKRTGEKVFLECVQDMDHENMFWYRQDPGLGLRLIYFSYDVKMKEKGDIPEGYSVSREKKERFSLILESASTNQTSMYLCASSLQVGAYEQYFGPGTRLTVT.

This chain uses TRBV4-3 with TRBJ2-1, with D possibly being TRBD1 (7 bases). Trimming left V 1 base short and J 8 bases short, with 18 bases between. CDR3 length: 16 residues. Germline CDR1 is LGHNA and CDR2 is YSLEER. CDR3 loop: CASSQGSRGVGDEQFF. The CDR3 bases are TGCGCCAGCAGCCAAGGGAGCAGGGGGGTCGGAGATGAGCAGTTCTTC.

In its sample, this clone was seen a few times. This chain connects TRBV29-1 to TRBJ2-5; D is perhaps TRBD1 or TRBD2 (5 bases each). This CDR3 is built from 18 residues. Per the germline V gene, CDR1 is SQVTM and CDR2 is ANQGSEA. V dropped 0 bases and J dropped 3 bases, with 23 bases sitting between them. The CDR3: CSVEDPAPDGQGEETQYF. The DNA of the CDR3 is TGCAGCGTTGAAGATCCGGCACCTGATGGCCAGGGAGAAGAGACCCAGTACTTC.

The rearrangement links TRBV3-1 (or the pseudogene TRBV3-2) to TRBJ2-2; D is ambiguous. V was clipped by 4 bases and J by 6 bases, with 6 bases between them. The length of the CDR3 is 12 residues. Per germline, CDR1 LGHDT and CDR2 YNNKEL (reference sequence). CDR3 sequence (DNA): TGTGCCAGCAGCCTCAATCCCGGGGAGCTGTTTTTT. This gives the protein CASSLNPGELFF.

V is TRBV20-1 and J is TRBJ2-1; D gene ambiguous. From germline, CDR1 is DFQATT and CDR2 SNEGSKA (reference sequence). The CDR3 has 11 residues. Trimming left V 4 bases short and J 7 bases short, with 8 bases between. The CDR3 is CSANNPNEQFF. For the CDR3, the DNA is TGCAGTGCTAATAATCCGAATGAGCAGTTCTTC.

The DNA for the CDR3 is TGTGCCAGCAGGTCTTATGGGGACGGAGCCTACGAGCAGTACTTC. Encoded protein: CASRSYGDGAYEQYF. The chain uses TRBV27 and TRBJ2-7; D may correspond to TRBD1 or TRBD2 (5 bases each). Germline V gene sequence: CDR1 MNHEY, CDR2 SMNVEV (reference sequence). The CDR3 length is 15 residues. Between the trimmed V and J ends, which lost 6 bases and 2 bases, there was a span of 17 bases.

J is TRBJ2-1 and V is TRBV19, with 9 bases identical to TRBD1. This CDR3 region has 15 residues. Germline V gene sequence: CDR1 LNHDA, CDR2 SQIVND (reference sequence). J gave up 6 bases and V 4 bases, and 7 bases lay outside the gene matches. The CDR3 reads CASSKQGAPTNEQFF. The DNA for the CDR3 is TGTGCCAGTAGTAAACAGGGGGCCCCCACCAATGAGCAGTTCTTC.

The CDR3 here is CAWGPGTNTEAFF. DNA for the CDR3: TGTGCCTGGGGCCCGGGGACGAACACTGAAGCTTTCTTT. The chain has TRBV30 and TRBJ1-1; tentative D call: TRBD1 (5 bases). In germline, CDR1 is GTSNPN, CDR2 SVGIG (reference sequence). This CDR3 region has 13 residues. The V gene lost 5 bases and the J gene lost 1 base, with 11 bases spanning the gap.